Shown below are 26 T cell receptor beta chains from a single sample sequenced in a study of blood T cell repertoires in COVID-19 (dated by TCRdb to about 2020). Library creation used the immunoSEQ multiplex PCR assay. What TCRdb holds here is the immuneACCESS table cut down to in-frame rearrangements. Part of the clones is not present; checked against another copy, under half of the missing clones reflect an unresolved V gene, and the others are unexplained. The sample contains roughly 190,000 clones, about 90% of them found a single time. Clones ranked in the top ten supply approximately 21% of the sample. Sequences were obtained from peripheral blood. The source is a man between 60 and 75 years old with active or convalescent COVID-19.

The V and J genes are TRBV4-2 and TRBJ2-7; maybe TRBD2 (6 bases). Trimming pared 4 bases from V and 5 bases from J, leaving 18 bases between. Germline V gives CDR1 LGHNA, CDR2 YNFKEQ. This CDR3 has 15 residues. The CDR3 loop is CASSPRRAGIDEQYF. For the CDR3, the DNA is TGTGCCAGCAGCCCCCGGAGGGCAGGGATCGACGAGCAGTACTTC.

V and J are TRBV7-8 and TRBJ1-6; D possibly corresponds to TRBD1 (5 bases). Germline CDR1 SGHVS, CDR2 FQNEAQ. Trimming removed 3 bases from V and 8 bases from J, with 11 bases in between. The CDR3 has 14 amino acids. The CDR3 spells CASSLGLGDSPLHF. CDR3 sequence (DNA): TGTGCCAGCAGCTTGGGACTGGGAGATTCACCCCTCCACTTT.

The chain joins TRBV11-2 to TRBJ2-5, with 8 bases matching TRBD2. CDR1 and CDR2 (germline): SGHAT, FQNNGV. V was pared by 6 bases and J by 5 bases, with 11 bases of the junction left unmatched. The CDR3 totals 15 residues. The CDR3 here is CASRPGGGIRETQYF. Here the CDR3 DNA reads TGTGCCAGCAGACCGGGGGGGGGCATCAGGGAGACCCAGTACTTC.

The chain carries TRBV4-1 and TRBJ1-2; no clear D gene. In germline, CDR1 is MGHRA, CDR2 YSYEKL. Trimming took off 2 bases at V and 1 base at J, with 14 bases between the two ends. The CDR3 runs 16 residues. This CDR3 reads CASSQPFTPLNYGYTF. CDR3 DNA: TGCGCCAGCAGCCAACCTTTTACACCCCTTAACTATGGCTACACCTTC.

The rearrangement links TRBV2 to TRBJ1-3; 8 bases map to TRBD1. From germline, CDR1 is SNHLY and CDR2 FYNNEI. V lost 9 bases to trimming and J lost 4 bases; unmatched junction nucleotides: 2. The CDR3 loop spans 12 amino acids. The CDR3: CASRTGGNTIYF. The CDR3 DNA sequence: TGTGCCAGTCGGACAGGGGGAAACACCATATATTTT. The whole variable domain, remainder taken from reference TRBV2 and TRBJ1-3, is EPEVTQTPSHQVTQMGQEVILRCVPISNHLYFYWYRQILGQKVEFLVSFYNNEISEKSEIFDDQFSVERPDGSNFTLKIRSTKLEDSAMYFCASRTGGNTIYFGEGSWLTVV.

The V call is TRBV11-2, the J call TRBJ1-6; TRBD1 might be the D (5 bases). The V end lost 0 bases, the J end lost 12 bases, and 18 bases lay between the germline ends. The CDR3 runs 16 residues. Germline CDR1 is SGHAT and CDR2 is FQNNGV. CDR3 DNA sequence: TGTGCCAGCAGCTTAGAGGGACTGACATCTGGTGGACCCCTCCACTTT. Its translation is CASSLEGLTSGGPLHF.

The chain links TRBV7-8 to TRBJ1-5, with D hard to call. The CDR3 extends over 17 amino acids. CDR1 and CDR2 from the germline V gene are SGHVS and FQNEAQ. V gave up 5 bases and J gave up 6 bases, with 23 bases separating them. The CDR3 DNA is TGTGCCAGCAGCCCAATCTCACGGGCGGACTGGATTCAGCCCCAGCATTTT. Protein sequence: CASSPISRADWIQPQHF.

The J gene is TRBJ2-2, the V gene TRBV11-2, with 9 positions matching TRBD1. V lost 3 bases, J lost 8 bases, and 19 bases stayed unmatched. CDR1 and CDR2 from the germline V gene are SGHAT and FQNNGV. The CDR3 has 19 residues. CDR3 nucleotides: TGTGCCAGCAGCTTGAGGCAGACCGACCGGGACAGGGAAGGTGGGGAGCTGTTTTTT. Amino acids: CASSLRQTDRDREGGELFF.

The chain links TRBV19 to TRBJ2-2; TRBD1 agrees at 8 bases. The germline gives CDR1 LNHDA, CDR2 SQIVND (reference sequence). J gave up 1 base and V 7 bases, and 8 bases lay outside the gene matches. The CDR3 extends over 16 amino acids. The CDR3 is CASNSNRGWNTGELFF. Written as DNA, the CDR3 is TGTGCCAGTAACAGCAACAGGGGGTGGAACACCGGGGAGCTGTTTTTT.

CDR3: CASSWGGGADEQYF. In DNA, the CDR3 is TGTGCCAGCAGTTGGGGCGGGGGGGCCGATGAGCAGTACTTC. The rearrangement links TRBV6-6 to TRBJ2-7, with 9 bases that match TRBD2. V was clipped by 4 bases and J by 7 bases; unmatched bases: 8. Germline CDR1 is MNHNY and CDR2 is SVGAGI (reference sequence). CDR3 size: 14 residues.

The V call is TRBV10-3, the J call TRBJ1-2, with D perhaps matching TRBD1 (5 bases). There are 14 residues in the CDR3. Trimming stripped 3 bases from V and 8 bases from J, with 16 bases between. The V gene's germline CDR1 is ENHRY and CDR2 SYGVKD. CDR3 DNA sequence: TGTGCCATCAGTGATTGGGGCTCCTACTGGGGCTACACCTTC. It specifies CAISDWGSYWGYTF.

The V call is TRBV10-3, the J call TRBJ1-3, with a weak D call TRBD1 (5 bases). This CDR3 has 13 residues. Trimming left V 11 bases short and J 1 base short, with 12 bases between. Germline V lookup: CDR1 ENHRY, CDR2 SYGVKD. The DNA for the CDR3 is TGTGCCGTCTCGGGGGGGTCTGGAAACACCATATATTTT. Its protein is CAVSGGSGNTIYF.

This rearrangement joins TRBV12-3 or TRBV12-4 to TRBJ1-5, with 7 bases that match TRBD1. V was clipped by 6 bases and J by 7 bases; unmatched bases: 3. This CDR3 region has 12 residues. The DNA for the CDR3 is TGTGCCAGCAGACAGGGGTGGCAGCCCCAGCATTTT. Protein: CASRQGWQPQHF.

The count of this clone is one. The DNA for the CDR3 is TGCGCCAGCAGCTTGCACGGAGCCTACGAGCAGTACTTC. Residues: CASSLHGAYEQYF. The rearrangement links TRBV5-1 to TRBJ2-7; no clear D gene. V lost 1 base and J 2 bases, leaving 7 bases between the germline ends. This CDR3 region has 13 residues. CDR1 SGHRS and CDR2 YFSETQ come from the germline V gene. Combining the CDR3 with reference TRBV5-1 and TRBJ2-7 gives the whole variable domain KAGVTQTPRYLIKTRGQQVTLSCSPISGHRSVSWYQQTPGQGLQFLFEYFSETQRNKGNFPGRFSGRQFSNSRSEMNVSTLELGDSALYLCASSLHGAYEQYFGPGTRLTVT.

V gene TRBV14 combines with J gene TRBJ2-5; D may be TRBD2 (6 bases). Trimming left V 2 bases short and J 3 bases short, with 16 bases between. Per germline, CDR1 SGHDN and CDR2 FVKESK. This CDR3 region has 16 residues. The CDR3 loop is CASSQSLGTPKETQYF. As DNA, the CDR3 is TGTGCCAGCAGCCAAAGCCTCGGGACTCCTAAAGAGACCCAGTACTTC.

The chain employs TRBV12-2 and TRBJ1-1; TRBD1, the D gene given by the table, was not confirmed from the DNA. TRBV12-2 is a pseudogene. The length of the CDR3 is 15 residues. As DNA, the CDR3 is TGTGCAAGTCGCTTACTTCTAGGGGGCGGCACTGAAGCTTTCTTT. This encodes CASRLLLGGGTEAFF.

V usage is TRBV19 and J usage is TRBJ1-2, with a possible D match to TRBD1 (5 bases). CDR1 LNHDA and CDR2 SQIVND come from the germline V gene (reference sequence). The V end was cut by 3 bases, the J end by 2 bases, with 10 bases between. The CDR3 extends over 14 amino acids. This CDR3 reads CASSIVGQNYGYTF. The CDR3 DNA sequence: TGTGCCAGTAGTATTGTAGGACAAAACTATGGCTACACCTTC.

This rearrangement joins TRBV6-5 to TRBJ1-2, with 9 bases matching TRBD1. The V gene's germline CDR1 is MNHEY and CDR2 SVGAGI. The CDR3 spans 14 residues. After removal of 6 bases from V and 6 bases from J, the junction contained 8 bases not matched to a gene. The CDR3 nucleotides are TGTGCCAGCAGCCCCAGGACAGGGGCGCATGGCTACACCTTC. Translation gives CASSPRTGAHGYTF.

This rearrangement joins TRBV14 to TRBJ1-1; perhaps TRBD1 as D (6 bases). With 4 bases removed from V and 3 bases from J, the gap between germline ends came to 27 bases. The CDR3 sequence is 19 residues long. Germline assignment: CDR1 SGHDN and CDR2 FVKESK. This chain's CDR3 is CASSPPNQQGTHFYTEAFF. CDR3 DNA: TGTGCCAGCAGCCCTCCGAACCAACAGGGAACTCATTTTTACACTGAAGCTTTCTTT. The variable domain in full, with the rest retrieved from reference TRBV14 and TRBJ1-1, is EAGVTQFPSHSVIEKGQTVTLRCDPISGHDNLYWYRRVMGKEIKFLLHFVKESKQDESGMPNNRFLAERTGGTYSTLKVQPAELEDSGVYFCASSPPNQQGTHFYTEAFFGQGTRLTVV.

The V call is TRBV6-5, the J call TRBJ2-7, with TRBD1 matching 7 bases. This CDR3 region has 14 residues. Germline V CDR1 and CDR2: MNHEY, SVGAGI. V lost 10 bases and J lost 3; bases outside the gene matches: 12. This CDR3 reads CAIPLGTAIYEQYF. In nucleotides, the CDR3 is TGTGCCATCCCATTGGGGACAGCGATCTACGAGCAGTACTTC.

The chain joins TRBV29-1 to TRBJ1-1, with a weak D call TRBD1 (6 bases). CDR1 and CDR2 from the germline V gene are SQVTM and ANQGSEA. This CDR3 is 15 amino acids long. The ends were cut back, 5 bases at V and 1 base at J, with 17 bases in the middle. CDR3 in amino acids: CSVWRGGRANTEAFF. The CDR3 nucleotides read TGCAGCGTTTGGAGGGGGGGACGTGCGAACACTGAAGCTTTCTTT. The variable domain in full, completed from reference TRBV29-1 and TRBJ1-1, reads SAVISQKPSRDICQRGTSLTIQCQVDSQVTMMFWYRQQPGQSLTLIATANQGSEATYESGFVIDKFPISRPNLTFSTLTVSNMSPEDSSIYLCSVWRGGRANTEAFFGQGTRLTVV.

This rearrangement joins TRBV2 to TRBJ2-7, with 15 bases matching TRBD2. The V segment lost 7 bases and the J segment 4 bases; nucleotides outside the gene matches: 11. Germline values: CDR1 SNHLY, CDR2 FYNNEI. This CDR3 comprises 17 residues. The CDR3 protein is CASNPGLAGGQLYEQYF. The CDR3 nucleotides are TGTGCCAGCAATCCGGGACTAGCGGGGGGTCAACTTTACGAGCAGTACTTC. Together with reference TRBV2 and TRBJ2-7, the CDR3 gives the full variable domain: EPEVTQTPSHQVTQMGQEVILRCVPISNHLYFYWYRQILGQKVEFLVSFYNNEISEKSEIFDDQFSVERPDGSNFTLKIRSTKLEDSAMYFCASNPGLAGGQLYEQYFGPGTRLTVT.

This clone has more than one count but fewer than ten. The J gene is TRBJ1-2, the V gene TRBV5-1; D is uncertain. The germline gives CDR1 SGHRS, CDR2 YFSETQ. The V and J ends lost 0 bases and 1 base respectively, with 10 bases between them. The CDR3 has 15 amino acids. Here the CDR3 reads CASSLGVSGNYGYTF. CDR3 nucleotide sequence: TGCGCCAGCAGCTTGGGGGTTTCGGGTAACTATGGCTACACCTTC.

CDR3 DNA: TGTGCCATCAGTGACCCCGAGGTTTCATTTTCGGATACGCAGTATTTT. It codes for CAISDPEVSFSDTQYF. This chain joins TRBV10-3 and TRBJ2-3; D gene unclear. This CDR3 is 16 amino acids long. Germline-derived CDR1 and CDR2 are ENHRY and SYGVKD. V was cut by 3 bases and J by 6 bases, with 19 bases left in between.

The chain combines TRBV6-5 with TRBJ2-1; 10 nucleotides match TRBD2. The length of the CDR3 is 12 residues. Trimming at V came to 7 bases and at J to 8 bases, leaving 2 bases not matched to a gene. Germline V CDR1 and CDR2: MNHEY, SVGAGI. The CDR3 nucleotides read TGTGCCAGCAAACTAGCGGGGTATGAGCAGTTCTTC. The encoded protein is CASKLAGYEQFF.

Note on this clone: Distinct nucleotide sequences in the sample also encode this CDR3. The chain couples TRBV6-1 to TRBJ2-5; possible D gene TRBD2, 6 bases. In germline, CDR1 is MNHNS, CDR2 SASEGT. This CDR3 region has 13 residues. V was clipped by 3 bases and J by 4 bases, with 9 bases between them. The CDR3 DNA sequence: TGTGCCAGCAGTGAGGGCGGGGCAGAGACCCAGTACTTC. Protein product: CASSEGGAETQYF.